This TCR beta chain is drawn from a study of shared clonotypes between healthy human individuals. Study-wide results and caveats: Depth was large, yet rarefaction showed that sorted-subset sequencing was incomplete.

Looked up from germline, CDR1 is SGDLS and CDR2 is YYNGEE. Deletions cut 3 bases from V and 3 bases from J, with 18 bases between. This CDR3 has 16 residues. Clones were sequenced by immunoSEQ multiplex PCR, and TCRdb holds only the in-frame ones, with some missing. The sample has hundreds of thousands of clones; around 96% are singletons. Only CD45RO-negative cells positively selected for CCR7 counted as naive CD8 cells, so terminally differentiated effector memory CD45RA+ cells were excluded. As regards this clone: Its matching antigen is unknown.

The sequenced sample was naive CD8+ T cells sorted from blood. This chain joins TRBV9 and TRBJ2-5, with D possibly TRBD2 on 6 matching bases. The sequence was obtained from a woman in her twenties or thirties in good health. The CDR3 sequence: CASSAPVITGEETQYF. The CDR3 DNA reads as TGTGCCAGCAGCGCCCCTGTAATAACGGGAGAAGAGACCCAGTACTTC.